This T cell receptor beta chain was retrieved from a study of early stage breast cancer tumors. Background on the study: Each sample averaged around 10-fold read coverage.

The protocol was immunoSEQ multiplex PCR, while the TCRdb copy is restricted to in-frame clones and leaves out a portion. The sample includes about 6,000 clones, approximately 78% of them seen just once. V was trimmed by 0 bases and J by 3 bases, leaving 8 bases between them. This CDR3 has 14 residues. Per the germline V gene, CDR1 is SGHDN and CDR2 is FVKESK. Sequencing was done on a sample of normal breast tissue next to the tumor. The sequence was collected from a person aged 65 to 85 with breast cancer. The chain employs TRBV14 and TRBJ1-1; no firm D call. The CDR3 DNA reads TGTGCCAGCAGCCAAGATGCCCGGGACACTGAAGCTTTCTTT. Translation gives CASSQDARDTEAFF. Looking up the rest from reference TRBV14 and TRBJ1-1 gives the full variable domain: EAGVTQFPSHSVIEKGQTVTLRCDPISGHDNLYWYRRVMGKEIKFLLHFVKESKQDESGMPNNRFLAERTGGTYSTLKVQPAELEDSGVYFCASSQDARDTEAFFGQGTRLTVV.